This passage covers 16 T cell receptor beta chains from one sample sequenced in a study of T cell responses to AZD1222 COVID-19 vaccine. Assay: immunoSEQ multiplex PCR; the TCRdb copy retains only in-frame clones and omits some. The sample carries over 150,000 clones, around nine tenths recorded once. Source: peripheral blood, taken 28 days after the second AZD1222 dose. The receptors were sampled from an adult who received the AZD1222 COVID-19 vaccine.

V is TRBV27 and J is TRBJ1-4; no clear D. The germline CDR1 and CDR2 sequences are MNHEY and SMNVEV (reference sequence). Trimming left V 1 base short and J 4 bases short, with 10 bases between. This CDR3 has 15 residues. CDR3 sequence (DNA): TGTGCCAGCAGTTTATGGGCAACGGTTAATGAAAAACTGTTTTTT. This translates into CASSLWATVNEKLFF.

V is TRBV5-1 and J is TRBJ1-6; no reliable D call. The CDR3 spans 13 residues. Per the germline V gene, CDR1 is SGHRS and CDR2 is YFSETQ. The germline V and J ends were trimmed by 0 bases and 10 bases, with 8 bases remaining between them. CDR3 DNA sequence: TGCGCCAGCAGCTTGGTTTCAGAGTCACCCCTCCACTTT. Its protein product is CASSLVSESPLHF.

The chain links TRBV5-1 to TRBJ2-1; tentatively, D is TRBD1 or TRBD2 (5 bases each). The CDR3 is 14 amino acids. Germline CDR1 is SGHRS and CDR2 is YFSETQ. Trimming took off 4 bases at V and 2 bases at J, with 10 bases between the two ends. CDR3 loop: CASSGGRPYNEQFF. In nucleotides, the CDR3 is TGCGCCAGCAGCGGGGGACGTCCCTACAATGAGCAGTTCTTC.

The chain links TRBV5-1 to TRBJ1-3; D gene ambiguous. Germline V gene lookup returns CDR1 SGHRS and CDR2 YFSETQ. The CDR3 is made up of 15 amino acids. With 0 bases removed from V and 0 bases from J, the gap between germline ends came to 7 bases. The CDR3 region has the DNA TGCGCCAGCAGCTTGGACAGCGCCTCTGGAAACACCATATATTTT. Translated, it gives CASSLDSASGNTIYF. Drawing the rest from reference TRBV5-1 and TRBJ1-3, the complete variable domain is KAGVTQTPRYLIKTRGQQVTLSCSPISGHRSVSWYQQTPGQGLQFLFEYFSETQRNKGNFPGRFSGRQFSNSRSEMNVSTLELGDSALYLCASSLDSASGNTIYFGEGSWLTVV.

This clone came up once. The J gene is TRBJ2-5, the V gene TRBV3-1 (or the pseudogene TRBV3-2), with D perhaps TRBD2 (6 bases). Between the trimmed V and J ends, which lost 4 bases and 7 bases, there was a span of 10 bases. Germline CDR1 reads LGHDT; CDR2 reads YNNKEL (reference sequence). The CDR3 contains 12 residues. The DNA for the CDR3 is TGTGCCAGCAGCCCCCCAGCGGGGACCCAGTACTTC. It yields the protein CASSPPAGTQYF.

This chain joins TRBV10-2 and TRBJ1-4; D uncertain. The CDR3 is 15 amino acids. V was clipped by 6 bases and J by 4 bases, with 15 bases between them. Germline-derived CDR1 and CDR2 are WSHSY and SAAADI. CDR3 residues: CASRAGPQINEKLFF. The CDR3, as DNA: TGCGCCAGCAGGGCTGGACCCCAGATTAATGAAAAACTGTTTTTT.

The gene calls are TRBV3-1 (or the pseudogene TRBV3-2) and TRBJ1-6; D not resolved. Trimming left V 0 bases short and J 9 bases short, with 9 bases between. The CDR3 consists of 14 residues. Germline CDR1 LGHDT, CDR2 YNNKEL (reference sequence). The CDR3 DNA follows: TGTGCCAGCAGCCAAGAGGTCGGTCGTTCACCCCTCCACTTT. Its protein product is CASSQEVGRSPLHF.

This clone occurred once. The V gene is TRBV29-1, the J gene TRBJ1-1, with 11 nucleotides matching TRBD1. The CDR3 contains 13 residues. Losses at the gene ends were 6 bases for V and 4 bases for J; bases not matched to a gene: 4. Germline loops: CDR1 SQVTM, CDR2 ANQGSEA. CDR3 loop: CSVDRGQGTEAFF. CDR3 coding DNA: TGCAGCGTGGACAGGGGGCAGGGCACTGAAGCTTTCTTT.

This clone appeared once. J is TRBJ1-3 and V is TRBV18; the match to TRBD1 covers 7 bases. Germline CDR1 reads KGHSH; CDR2 reads LQKENI. After removal of 5 bases from V and 8 bases from J, the junction contained 9 bases not matched to a gene. The CDR3 length is 14 residues. Here the CDR3 reads CASSSQGVEDTIYF. The CDR3 bases are TGTGCCAGCTCATCGCAGGGGGTTGAGGACACCATATATTTT. Variable domain in full (rest from reference TRBV18 and TRBJ1-3): NAGVMQNPRHLVRRRGQEARLRCSPMKGHSHVYWYRQLPEEGLKFMVYLQKENIIDESGMPKERFSAEFPKEGPSILRIQQVVRGDSAAYFCASSSQGVEDTIYFGEGSWLTVV.

V and J are TRBV29-1 and TRBJ2-5; the D gene is possibly TRBD1 (6 bases). V was shortened by 7 bases and J by 1 base, with 7 bases between the two germline ends. This CDR3 comprises 11 residues. CDR1 and CDR2 from the germline V gene are SQVTM and ANQGSEA. In DNA, the CDR3 is TGCAGCGGAGGGGGCCAAGAGACCCAGTACTTC. Translating gives CSGGGQETQYF.

The chain couples TRBV5-5 to TRBJ1-5; unclear D gene. Germline CDR1 SGHKS, CDR2 YYEKEE (reference sequence). The CDR3 covers 14 residues. Trimming took off 4 bases at V and 4 bases at J, with 12 bases between the two ends. The CDR3 nucleotides read TGTGCCAGCAGCCGTGATTCCGCGAATCAGCCCCAGCATTTT. Amino acid sequence: CASSRDSANQPQHF.

This sequence joins TRBV5-4 and TRBJ1-1, with D perhaps TRBD1 (6 bases). Trimming pared 4 bases from V and 0 bases from J, leaving 13 bases between. In germline, CDR1 is SGHNT, CDR2 YYREEE (reference sequence). The CDR3 has 15 residues. The CDR3 loop is CASSRPGGMNTEAFF. Here the CDR3 DNA reads TGTGCCAGCAGCCGACCCGGGGGCATGAACACTGAAGCTTTCTTT.

The chain has TRBV3-1 (or the pseudogene TRBV3-2) and TRBJ1-2, with D tentatively TRBD1 (6 bases). V gave up 0 bases and J gave up 7 bases, with 15 bases separating them. This CDR3 has 15 residues. Germline V gene sequence: CDR1 LGHDT, CDR2 YNNKEL (reference sequence). The CDR3 protein is CASSQDQAGAGGYTF. The CDR3 DNA reads as TGTGCCAGCAGCCAAGATCAGGCAGGGGCAGGTGGCTACACCTTC.

The rearrangement uses TRBV13 and TRBJ2-5, with 14 bases aligning to TRBD2. Per germline, CDR1 PRHDT and CDR2 FYEKMQ (reference sequence). The CDR3 totals 17 residues. J lost 2 bases, V lost 2 bases, and 4 bases had no gene match. The CDR3 region has the DNA TGTGCCAGCAGCTTAAAGGGACTAGCGGGGGCGCAAGAGACCCAGTACTTC. Protein sequence: CASSLKGLAGAQETQYF.

V gene TRBV9 combines with J gene TRBJ2-7, with D possibly being TRBD2 (6 bases). The germline V gene has CDR1 SGDLS and CDR2 YYNGEE. This CDR3 spans 14 amino acids. Trimming pared 0 bases from V and 6 bases from J, leaving 13 bases between. The CDR3 region has the DNA TGTGCCAGCAGCGTAGAGGCGGGACGAGGCGAGCAGTACTTC. Its protein product is CASSVEAGRGEQYF. Drawing the rest from reference TRBV9 and TRBJ2-7, the complete variable domain is DSGVTQTPKHLITATGQRVTLRCSPRSGDLSVYWYQQSLDQGLQFLIQYYNGEERAKGNILERFSAQQFPDLHSELNLSSLELGDSALYFCASSVEAGRGEQYFGPGTRLTVT.

The chain is built from TRBV11-2 and TRBJ2-7; D gene uncertain. V dropped 0 bases and J dropped 3 bases, with 9 bases sitting between them. Germline CDR1 is SGHAT and CDR2 is FQNNGV. This CDR3 is built from 14 residues. The CDR3 nucleotides read TGTGCCAGCAGCTTAGATGGGTCCAGCTACGAGCAGTACTTC. Encoded protein: CASSLDGSSYEQYF.